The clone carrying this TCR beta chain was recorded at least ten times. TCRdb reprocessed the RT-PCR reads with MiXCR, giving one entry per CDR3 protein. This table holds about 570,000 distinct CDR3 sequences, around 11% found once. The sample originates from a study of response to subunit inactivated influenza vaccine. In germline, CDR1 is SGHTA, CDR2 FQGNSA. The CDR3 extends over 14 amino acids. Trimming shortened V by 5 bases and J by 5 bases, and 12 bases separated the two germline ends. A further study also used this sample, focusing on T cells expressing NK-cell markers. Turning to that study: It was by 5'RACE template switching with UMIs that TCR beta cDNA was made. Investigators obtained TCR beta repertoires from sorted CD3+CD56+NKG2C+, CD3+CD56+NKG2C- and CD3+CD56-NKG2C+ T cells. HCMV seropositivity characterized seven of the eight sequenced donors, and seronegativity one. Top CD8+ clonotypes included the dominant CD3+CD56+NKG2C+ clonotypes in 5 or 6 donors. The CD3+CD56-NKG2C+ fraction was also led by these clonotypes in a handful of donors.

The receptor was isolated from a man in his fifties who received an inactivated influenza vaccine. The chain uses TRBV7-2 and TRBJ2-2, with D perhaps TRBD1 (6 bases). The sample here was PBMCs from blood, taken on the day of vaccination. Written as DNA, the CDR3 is TGTGCCAGCAGCCTAGGACAGTGGACCGGGGAGCTGTTTTTT. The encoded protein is CASSLGQWTGELFF.